This T cell receptor (beta chain) was found in a study of CD8 T cells in ankylosing spondylitis. Study-wide points: Seemingly distinctive of ankylosing spondylitis blood was a TCR beta motif formed by eight highly homologous variants.

The CDR3 spans 13 residues. V dropped 2 bases and J dropped 4 bases, with 7 bases sitting between them. CDR1 and CDR2 (germline): MNHEY, SVGAGI. Libraries for TCR beta were made by quantitative 5'-RACE with molecular barcodes. TCRdb processed the 5' RACE reads anew with MiXCR; each CDR3 protein has one entry. The profile shows 350,000 to 450,000 distinct CDR3 sequences, more than 25% of them singletons. Points on this clonotype: Its antigen is unknown.

The chain couples TRBV6-5 to TRBJ2-3; D gene ambiguous. This receptor was taken from a male donor with ankylosing spondylitis. Sequencing was performed on blood, either unsorted or a sorted T cell fraction (not recorded which). CDR3 amino acids: CASSYHAADTQYF. CDR3 sequence (DNA): TGTGCCAGCAGTTACCACGCGGCAGATACGCAGTATTTT.